This record covers a single T cell receptor beta chain. Its antigen is as yet unknown. The sample belongs to a study of cytomegalovirus exposure and HLA in healthy donors. Study results and caveats: The study labeled more than 150 TCR beta chains cytomegalovirus-associated.

Trimming removed 3 bases from V and 10 bases from J, with 9 bases in between. The germline V gene has CDR1 MDHEN and CDR2 SYDVKM. CDR3 length: 11 amino acids. Primers for the PCR totalled 60 Vbeta and 13 Jbeta. The table came from immunoSEQ multiplex PCR; TCRdb's copy has only in-frame clones and leaves some out. The sample has more than 90,000 clones; around 84% are singletons. This TCR came from a man aged 25-45 years in good health and CMV-seropositive. Sequenced input: PBMCs. J is TRBJ1-1 and V is TRBV28, with TRBD1 as a possible D gene (5 bases). The CDR3 sequence is CASSFTRGAFF. The CDR3 DNA sequence: TGTGCCAGCAGTTTTACAAGGGGAGCTTTCTTT.